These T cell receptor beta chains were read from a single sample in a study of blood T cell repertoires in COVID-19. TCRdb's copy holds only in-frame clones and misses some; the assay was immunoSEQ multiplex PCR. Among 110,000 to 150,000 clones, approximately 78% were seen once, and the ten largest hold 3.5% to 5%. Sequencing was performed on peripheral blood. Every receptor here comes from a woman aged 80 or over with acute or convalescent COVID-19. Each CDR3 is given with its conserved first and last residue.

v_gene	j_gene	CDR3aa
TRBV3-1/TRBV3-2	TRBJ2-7	CASSQLHRGPLEQYF
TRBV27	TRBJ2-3	CASSTPTTGVGTQYF
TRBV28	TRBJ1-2	CASSLTGRGYTF
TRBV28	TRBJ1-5	CASSEVRFRDQPQHF
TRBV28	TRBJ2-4	CASSLSGWGDIQYF
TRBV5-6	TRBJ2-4	CASRDREAKDIQYF
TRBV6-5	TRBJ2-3	CAIQEQGSTDTQYF
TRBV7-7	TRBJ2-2	CASSPRPMGGGNTGELFF
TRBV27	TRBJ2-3	CASLRNFFPGGTDTQYF
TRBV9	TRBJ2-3	CASSVAEWMTDTQYF
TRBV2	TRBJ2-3	CASSVGLAGEYTQYF
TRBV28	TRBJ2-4	CASSLSTLTGERIGEAKNIQYF
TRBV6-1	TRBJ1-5	CASSEAPGHSNQPQHF
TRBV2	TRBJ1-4	CASSTQGANEKLFF
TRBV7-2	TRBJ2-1	CASSLAWLAGNEQFF
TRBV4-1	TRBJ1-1	CASSQATAWTWENTEAFF
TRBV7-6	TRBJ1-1	CASSPTGARNTEAFF
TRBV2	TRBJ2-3	CASSDHLAALTDTQYF
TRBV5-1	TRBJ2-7	CASSAYRGVPYEQYF
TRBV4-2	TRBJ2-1	CASRLNGAGVISYNEQFF
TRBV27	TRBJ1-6	CASTRGRGRPGLGSPLHF
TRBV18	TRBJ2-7	CASSPPGLYYEQYF
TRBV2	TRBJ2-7	CASSDVLGAYEQYF
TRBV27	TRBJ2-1	CASSRGQGRHEQFF
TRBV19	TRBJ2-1	CASRETVPRYNEQFF
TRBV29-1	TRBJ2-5	CSVGGGLGETQYF
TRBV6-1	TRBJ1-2	CASSESGWGSHYGYTF
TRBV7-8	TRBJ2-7	CASSPPWREGGLVQYF
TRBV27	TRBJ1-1	CASSLGGHTEAFF
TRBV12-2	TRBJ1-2	CASRLDEETGGSLGYGYTF
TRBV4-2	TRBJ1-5	CASSRDRAGNQPQHF
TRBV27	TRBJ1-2	CASRPTGTYGYTF
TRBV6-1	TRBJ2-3	CASSELGEVPDTQYF
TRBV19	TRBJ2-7	CASSGLAGSSYEQYF
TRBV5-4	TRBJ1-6	CASSTDRVGSPLHF
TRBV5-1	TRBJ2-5	CASSLEETQYF
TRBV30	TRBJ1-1	CAWSVPWTGANTEAFF
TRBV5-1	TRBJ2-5	CASSAPGVAETQYF
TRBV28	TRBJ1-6	CASSFITGGESYNSPLHF
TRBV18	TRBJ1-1	CASSLRDRDEAFF